This T cell receptor (beta chain) was sequenced during a study of CD8+CD57+ T cells in acquired aplastic anemia. Regarding the study as a whole: There were 25 to 35 CD8+ CDR3 sequences that occurred in both patients and controls.

Deletions cut 6 bases from V and 0 bases from J, with 12 bases between. Per the germline V gene, CDR1 is SGHRS and CDR2 is YFSETQ. The length of the CDR3 is 14 residues. Those patients picked for sequencing had displayed CD8+CD57+ cell expansion on flow cytometry. Remarks on this clonotype: No antigen is known for it.

The study profiled TCR beta VDJ and CDR3 using genomic DNA as template. TCRdb re-called the reads through MiXCR, storing one row per CDR3 protein. In the table there are a few hundred thousand distinct CDR3 sequences, roughly 59% of which are singletons. The receptor's source is a human donor with aplastic anemia. The chain carries TRBV5-1 and TRBJ1-1, with TRBD1 as a possible D gene (6 bases). Source material: sorted CD4+, CD8+, or CD8+CD57+ T cells (not recorded which) from PBMCs. The CDR3 DNA reads TGCGCCAGCACGGTCACAGGGATGAACACTGAAGCTTTCTTT. This sequence encodes CASTVTGMNTEAFF.